This passage covers 20 T cell receptor beta chains from one sample sequenced in a study of human thymus T cells. Profiled with immunoSEQ multiplex PCR; TCRdb holds only in-frame clones, not every one. The sample has 46,000 or so clones, around 93% seen once. The sequenced sample consisted of blood. These receptor sequences come from a girl in the first two years of life with a congenital heart defect but otherwise immunologically healthy.

The chain is built from TRBV6-5 and TRBJ1-1, with D tentatively TRBD1 (6 bases). V was shortened by 5 bases and J by 1 base, with 11 bases between the two germline ends. CDR3 size: 14 residues. Germline lookup yields CDR1 MNHEY and CDR2 SVGAGI. The CDR3 is CASSHQGGNTEAFF. CDR3 sequence (DNA): TGTGCCAGCAGTCATCAAGGGGGGAACACTGAAGCTTTCTTT.

The chain carries TRBV18 and TRBJ2-1, with D perhaps assigned TRBD1 or TRBD2 (6 bases each). CDR3 length: 13 residues. Germline V gives CDR1 KGHSH, CDR2 LQKENI. V gave up 2 bases and J gave up 8 bases, with 10 bases separating them. CDR3 sequence reads: CASSPFRGDEQFF. Here the CDR3 DNA reads TGTGCCAGCTCACCATTTAGGGGGGATGAGCAGTTCTTC.

This chain uses TRBV18 with TRBJ2-1, with a weak D call TRBD2 (5 bases). The CDR3 has 17 amino acids. The germline V and J ends were trimmed by 0 bases and 7 bases, with 19 bases remaining between them. CDR1 is KGHSH, CDR2 LQKENI, per germline. CDR3 region: CASSPPVASLSPNEQFF. The CDR3, as DNA: TGTGCCAGCTCACCACCAGTAGCTAGCCTCTCCCCAAATGAGCAGTTCTTC.

J is TRBJ2-5 and V is TRBV18; D uncertain. The CDR3 spans 12 residues. V was cut by 3 bases and J by 5 bases, with 7 bases left in between. The germline CDR1 and CDR2 sequences are KGHSH and LQKENI. The CDR3 protein is CASSPRAETQYF. In DNA form, the CDR3 reads TGTGCCAGCTCACCTCGGGCGGAGACCCAGTACTTC.

In its sample, this clone was seen once. The rearrangement links TRBV10-1 to TRBJ2-1; no firm D call. The V and J ends lost 4 bases and 2 bases respectively, with 9 bases between them. Looked up from germline, CDR1 is WNHNN and CDR2 is SYGVQD (reference sequence). The CDR3 is 14 residues long. The CDR3 region is CASSGDPTYNEQFF. The CDR3 nucleotides read TGCGCCAGCAGTGGTGACCCCACCTACAATGAGCAGTTCTTC.

V and J are TRBV28 and TRBJ2-7; D possibly uses TRBD1 or TRBD2 (5 bases each). Trimming stripped 3 bases from V and 3 bases from J, with 15 bases between. The germline gives CDR1 MDHEN, CDR2 SYDVKM. This CDR3 region has 15 residues. CDR3 DNA: TGTGCCAGCAGTTTCTCCGGGGCCCTTCACTACGAGCAGTACTTC. It encodes CASSFSGALHYEQYF.

The chain is built from TRBV29-1 and TRBJ2-7; D is perhaps TRBD2 (6 bases). Germline CDR1 reads SQVTM; CDR2 reads ANQGSEA. The V gene lost 6 bases and the J gene lost 0 bases, with 9 bases spanning the gap. The length of the CDR3 is 12 residues. CDR3 loop: CSVRESSYEQYF. In DNA form, the CDR3 reads TGCAGCGTCCGGGAGAGCTCCTACGAGCAGTACTTC.

The chain joins TRBV5-6 to TRBJ2-4; TRBD1 matches 7 bases. Per germline, CDR1 SGHDT and CDR2 YYEEEE. This CDR3 is built from 15 residues. J was trimmed by 2 bases and V by 0 bases; bases with no gene match: 2. CDR3: CASSLVRGSKNIQYF. In DNA form, the CDR3 reads TGTGCCAGCAGCTTGGTCAGGGGGTCCAAAAACATTCAGTACTTC.

The chain has TRBV9 and TRBJ2-6, with D perhaps matching TRBD1 or TRBD2 (6 bases each). V lost 0 bases and J lost 1, with 11 bases in between. The germline V gene has CDR1 SGDLS and CDR2 YYNGEE. This CDR3 region has 17 residues. The CDR3 bases are TGTGCCAGCAGCGTAGAACAGGGAGGTTCTGGGGCCAACGTCCTGACTTTC. This encodes CASSVEQGGSGANVLTF.

The chain employs TRBV20-1 and TRBJ2-5, with unresolved D. The CDR3 is 10 residues long. CDR1 is DFQATT and CDR2 is SNEGSKA in the germline V gene (reference sequence). Between the trimmed V and J ends, which lost 0 bases and 9 bases, there was a span of 5 bases. CDR3 region: CSAREAAQYF. CDR3 DNA sequence: TGCAGTGCTAGAGAGGCGGCCCAGTACTTC.

The V call is TRBV19, the J call TRBJ2-7; 10 bases match TRBD1. CDR1 is LNHDA, CDR2 SQIVND, per germline (reference sequence). This CDR3 has 14 residues. Unmatched junction bases numbered 3, after V lost 4 bases and J lost 3 bases. The CDR3 loop reads CASSRTGGRYEQYF. The CDR3, as DNA: TGTGCCAGTAGTAGGACAGGGGGTCGCTACGAGCAGTACTTC.

In DNA form, the CDR3 reads TGTGCCAGCAGTCCCAAAGGCCATCTGATCTCCTACGAGCAGTACTTC. Translating gives CASSPKGHLISYEQYF. The chain recombines TRBV28 with TRBJ2-7; D is uncertain. The CDR3 contains 16 residues. CDR1 is MDHEN and CDR2 is SYDVKM in the germline V gene. Trimming pared 5 bases from V and 0 bases from J, leaving 17 bases between.

This chain links TRBV19 with TRBJ2-1; 7 bases are shared with TRBD2. Germline V gene data show CDR1 as LNHDA and CDR2 as SQIVND (reference sequence). The CDR3 has 15 residues. V dropped 4 bases and J dropped 4; count of bases not matched to a gene: 7. CDR3 sequence reads: CASSKTGTKYNEQFF. DNA for the CDR3: TGTGCCAGTAGTAAAACCGGGACTAAATACAATGAGCAGTTCTTC.

The chain links TRBV29-1 to TRBJ2-3, with 8 bases that match TRBD2. This CDR3 has 15 amino acids. After removal of 3 bases from V and 0 bases from J, the junction contained 5 bases not matched to a gene. From germline, CDR1 is SQVTM and CDR2 ANQGSEA. Here the CDR3 reads CSVEGSGVSTDTQYF. The CDR3 region has the DNA TGCAGCGTTGAGGGTAGCGGGGTAAGCACAGATACGCAGTATTTT.

The J gene is TRBJ2-7, the V gene TRBV5-4; TRBD1 aligns across 10 bases. The trim removed 4 bases at V and 4 bases at J, leaving 8 bases unmatched. The germline V gene encodes CDR1 SGHNT and CDR2 YYREEE (reference sequence). The CDR3 covers 15 residues. CDR3 DNA sequence: TGTGCCAGCAGCCCCTCCGGGACAGGGGAATACGAGCAGTACTTC. It is translated as CASSPSGTGEYEQYF.

The V gene is TRBV27, the J gene TRBJ1-6; 8 positions agree with TRBD1. CDR3 length: 17 residues. CDR1 and CDR2 (germline): MNHEY, SMNVEV (reference sequence). Trimming removed 6 bases from V and 6 bases from J; junction bases left unmatched: 13. CDR3 coding DNA: TGTGCCAGCAGCCATGACAGGGGAGAGGGGCGTAATTCACCCCTCCACTTT. Its translation: CASSHDRGEGRNSPLHF.

V usage is TRBV4-1 and J usage is TRBJ1-2, with TRBD1 identical over 9 bases. CDR3 length equals 16 residues. Per germline, CDR1 MGHRA and CDR2 YSYEKL. The J segment lost 8 bases and the V segment lost 0 bases, leaving 10 bases of the junction unmatched. The CDR3 protein is CASSQDSGTGSWGYTF. CDR3 nucleotides: TGCGCCAGCAGCCAAGATTCCGGGACAGGGAGTTGGGGCTACACCTTC.

This clone has only one observation. The chain is built from TRBV10-3 and TRBJ2-3; 12 nucleotides agree with TRBD1. From germline, CDR1 is ENHRY and CDR2 SYGVKD. Trimming removed 0 bases from V and 5 bases from J; junction bases left unmatched: 6. The CDR3 is 17 amino acids. The CDR3 loop reads CAISESGTGGPGDTQYF. The CDR3 DNA sequence: TGTGCCATCAGTGAGTCCGGGACAGGGGGCCCAGGAGATACGCAGTATTTT.

The chain carries TRBV6-1 and TRBJ2-2; 7 bases are shared with TRBD1. In germline, CDR1 is MNHNS, CDR2 SASEGT. The CDR3 covers 18 residues. The J segment lost 2 bases and the V segment lost 3 bases, leaving 12 bases of the junction unmatched. The CDR3 loop is CASSDRLQGDGNTGELFF. For the CDR3, the DNA is TGTGCCAGCAGTGATCGCTTGCAGGGGGACGGTAACACCGGGGAGCTGTTTTTT.

The V and J genes are TRBV6-5 and TRBJ1-2, with D possibly being TRBD1 (5 bases). This CDR3 contains 12 residues. Trimming removed 5 bases from V and 8 bases from J, with 12 bases in between. Germline CDR1 MNHEY, CDR2 SVGAGI. CDR3 DNA: TGTGCCAGCAGTAGGGACGGCGGCGGCTACACCTTC. Translated: CASSRDGGGYTF.